Below, one TCR beta chain is given with its context. V lost 5 bases to trimming and J lost 5 bases; unmatched junction nucleotides: 10. CDR1 is SGHTA, CDR2 FQGNSA, per germline. This CDR3 is 15 amino acids long. TCRdb re-analysed the RT-PCR reads in MiXCR, keeping a single row per CDR3 protein. The profile covers roughly 200,000 distinct CDR3 sequences, with 41% appearing a single time and approximately 32% taken by the ten largest. This entry belongs to a study of patients and donors after allogeneic stem cell transplantation. The sequencing sample was made of blood, either unsorted or a sorted T cell fraction (not recorded which). The chain carries TRBV7-2 and TRBJ1-1; 8 nucleotides match TRBD1. The clonotype comes from a human donor who was either an allogeneic HSCT recipient or a stem cell or donor lymphocyte infusion donor (not recorded which). It is not recorded whose cells these are; they may come from a transplant donor. The CDR3, as DNA: TGTGCCAGCAGCCCGCGGACAGGGAGTAGGACTGAAGCTTTCTTT. As protein: CASSPRTGSRTEAFF.